This T cell receptor (beta chain) emerged from a study of T cell repertoires in cytomegalovirus infection. V lost 7 bases to trimming and J lost 6 bases, with 9 bases between them. The CDR3 is 12 residues long. CDR1 SEHNR and CDR2 FQNEAQ come from the germline V gene (reference sequence). MiXCR, run by TCRdb on the reads, gives a single entry per CDR3 protein. The table lists 650,000 to 900,000 distinct CDR3 sequences, over 25% of them singletons. Remarks on this clonotype: The antigen is not known.

Sequencing used cultured CD8+ T cells from PBMCs, obtained from culture after CMV antigen stimulation. This clonotype was sampled from a human donor in good health (CMV status not recorded). Some clones in this sample may be carry-over from other donors' samples. The V call is TRBV7-9, the J call TRBJ2-2; TRBD1 or TRBD2 may be the D gene (6 bases each). The CDR3 loop reads CASIRGPGELFF. The CDR3 DNA reads as TGTGCCAGCATTCGGGGGCCCGGGGAGCTGTTTTTT.